The 17 T cell receptor beta chains given below trace back to one sample, sequenced in a study of cytomegalovirus exposure and HLA in healthy donors. With 60 Vbeta and 13 Jbeta primers, the PCR was carried out. Profiled with immunoSEQ multiplex PCR; TCRdb holds only in-frame clones, not every one. The sample lists over 100,000 clones; around nine tenths were seen once. The sequencing sample was made of PBMCs. These receptors all come from a woman in her twenties or thirties in good health and CMV-seronegative.

The CDR3 protein is CACAGATISTDTQYF. Here the CDR3 DNA reads TGTGCCTGCGCGGGGGCTACTATATCCACAGATACGCAGTATTTT. The chain combines TRBV30 with TRBJ2-3, with D possibly matching TRBD2 (7 bases). The germline gives CDR1 GTSNPN, CDR2 SVGIG (reference sequence). The V gene lost 6 bases and the J gene lost 2 bases, with 18 bases spanning the gap. The length of the CDR3 is 15 residues.

The chain couples TRBV25-1 to TRBJ1-5, with no clear D. Germline values: CDR1 MGHDK, CDR2 SYGVNS. Trimming cost V 7 bases and J 3 bases, with 10 bases left between them. The CDR3 consists of 13 residues. The CDR3 nucleotides read TGTGCCAGCAAGCGCAATCACAATCAGCCCCAGCATTTT. This gives the protein CASKRNHNQPQHF. Complete variable domain (other parts from reference TRBV25-1 and TRBJ1-5): EADIYQTPRYLVIGTGKKITLECSQTMGHDKMYWYQQDPGMELHLIHYSYGVNSTEKGDLSSESTVSRIRTEHFPLTLESARPSHTSQYLCASKRNHNQPQHFGDGTRLSIL.

The chain joins TRBV30 to TRBJ1-1; no reliable D call. The CDR3 spans 11 residues. Between the trimmed V and J ends, which lost 3 bases and 4 bases, there was a span of 6 bases. Per germline, CDR1 GTSNPN and CDR2 SVGIG (reference sequence). CDR3 loop: CAWSSGTEAFF. The CDR3 DNA follows: TGTGCCTGGAGCTCGGGCACTGAAGCTTTCTTT.

This rearrangement joins TRBV30 to TRBJ1-2; possible D gene TRBD1, 5 bases. Looked up from germline, CDR1 is GTSNPN and CDR2 is SVGIG (reference sequence). V shed 4 bases and J shed 5 bases, with 14 bases lying between them. CDR3 length: 13 residues. DNA of the CDR3: TGTGCCTGGAACGGACAACTCTTATATGGCTACACCTTC. Protein sequence: CAWNGQLLYGYTF.

The J gene is TRBJ2-3, the V gene TRBV18, with a weak D call TRBD2 (6 bases). V was cut by 3 bases and J by 2 bases, with 15 bases left in between. Germline V lookup: CDR1 KGHSH, CDR2 LQKENI. The CDR3 has 16 amino acids. CDR3: CASSPLRTTITDTQYF. The CDR3 region has the DNA TGTGCCAGCTCACCCCTCCGGACTACCATCACAGATACGCAGTATTTT.

The chain couples TRBV19 to TRBJ2-7; D may be TRBD2 (5 bases). V lost 5 bases and J lost 2, with 10 bases in between. From germline, CDR1 is LNHDA and CDR2 SQIVND (reference sequence). The CDR3 length is 13 residues. The CDR3 DNA reads TGTGCCAGTAGTTTCGGGGAAGCCTACGAGCAGTACTTC. It codes for CASSFGEAYEQYF.

The chain joins TRBV18 to TRBJ2-5; D is possibly TRBD1 (6 bases). Trimming removed 1 base from V and 2 bases from J, with 14 bases in between. Germline V gives CDR1 KGHSH, CDR2 LQKENI. This CDR3 is 16 amino acids long. CDR3 amino acids: CASSPLSRGQQETQYF. The DNA of the CDR3 is TGTGCCAGCTCACCACTTTCTCGGGGACAACAAGAGACCCAGTACTTC.

The table lists this clone with a count of one. The chain links TRBV19 to TRBJ1-1, with a tentative D call TRBD1 (5 bases). The V gene lost 3 bases and the J gene lost 4 bases, with 12 bases spanning the gap. The CDR3 length is 14 residues. The germline gives CDR1 LNHDA, CDR2 SQIVND (reference sequence). This CDR3 reads CASSIGAEGTEAFF. In DNA form, the CDR3 reads TGTGCCAGTAGTATTGGGGCAGAAGGCACTGAAGCTTTCTTT.

The rearrangement joins TRBV5-4 to TRBJ1-5; 8 bases are a match to TRBD1. This CDR3 has 14 amino acids. Germline V gene lookup returns CDR1 SGHNT and CDR2 YYREEE (reference sequence). J lost 0 bases, V lost 5 bases, and 1 base had no gene match. Written as DNA, the CDR3 is TGTGCCAGCAGAGACAGGGGTAGCAATCAGCCCCAGCATTTT. Encoded protein: CASRDRGSNQPQHF.

Details on this clone: At the DNA level, this CDR3 is encoded by other sequences in the same sample as well. The V and J genes are TRBV18 and TRBJ1-5; D is ambiguous. The CDR3 length is 14 residues. V shed 0 bases and J shed 0 bases, with 3 bases lying between them. CDR1 is KGHSH, CDR2 LQKENI, per germline. The CDR3 sequence is CASSPPYSNQPQHF. As DNA, the CDR3 is TGTGCCAGCTCACCACCCTATAGCAATCAGCCCCAGCATTTT. The variable domain in full, with the rest retrieved from reference TRBV18 and TRBJ1-5, is NAGVMQNPRHLVRRRGQEARLRCSPMKGHSHVYWYRQLPEEGLKFMVYLQKENIIDESGMPKERFSAEFPKEGPSILRIQQVVRGDSAAYFCASSPPYSNQPQHFGDGTRLSIL.

The chain carries TRBV11-2 and TRBJ1-3; 9 nucleotides agree with TRBD1. Losses at the gene ends were 1 base for V and 0 bases for J; bases not matched to a gene: 4. The CDR3 has 17 residues. Per germline, CDR1 SGHAT and CDR2 FQNNGV. The CDR3: CASSLGMTGGSGNTIYF. CDR3 nucleotides: TGTGCCAGCAGCTTAGGGATGACAGGGGGCTCTGGAAACACCATATATTTT.

The V call is TRBV11-2, the J call TRBJ2-7; a possible D gene is TRBD2 (6 bases). Germline CDR1 is SGHAT and CDR2 is FQNNGV. CDR3 length: 14 residues. Trimming removed 2 bases from V and 2 bases from J, with 10 bases in between. CDR3 DNA sequence: TGTGCCAGCAGCTTATCAGCGGGCGCCTACGAGCAGTACTTC. Translation gives CASSLSAGAYEQYF.

V is TRBV5-1 and J is TRBJ2-3, with 7 bases that match TRBD1. After removal of 6 bases from V and 1 base from J, the junction contained 5 bases not matched to a gene. The CDR3 sequence is 14 residues long. CDR1 and CDR2 from the germline V gene are SGHRS and YFSETQ. The CDR3 is CASTSGQGTDTQYF. CDR3 in DNA: TGCGCCAGCACCTCAGGACAGGGCACAGATACGCAGTATTTT.

V is TRBV7-9 and J is TRBJ2-1; 14 bases map to TRBD2. From germline, CDR1 is SEHNR and CDR2 FQNEAQ (reference sequence). The CDR3 is made up of 19 amino acids. V was pared by 5 bases and J by 0 bases, with 9 bases of the junction left unmatched. CDR3: CASSPAPGLAGVSYNEQFF. The CDR3 coding sequence is TGTGCCAGCAGCCCAGCCCCGGGACTAGCGGGAGTCTCCTACAATGAGCAGTTCTTC.

The V and J genes are TRBV7-9 and TRBJ2-1; 7 bases align to TRBD2. Germline CDR1 reads SEHNR; CDR2 reads FQNEAQ (reference sequence). The V and J ends lost 2 bases and 6 bases, in that order; junction bases with no gene match: 1. CDR3 length equals 13 residues. For the CDR3, the DNA is TGTGCCAGCAGCTTAACGGGGGGCAATGAGCAGTTCTTC. It translates to CASSLTGGNEQFF.

The chain employs TRBV27 and TRBJ2-1; a possible D gene is TRBD1 (5 bases). In germline, CDR1 is MNHEY, CDR2 SMNVEV (reference sequence). The CDR3 consists of 15 residues. Trimming pared 3 bases from V and 7 bases from J, leaving 16 bases between. CDR3 in DNA: TGTGCCAGCAGTTTGACCCTTACAGGATATAATGAGCAGTTCTTC. Amino acids: CASSLTLTGYNEQFF.

This clone has only one observation. V and J are TRBV5-4 and TRBJ1-1; the D gene is possibly TRBD1 (5 bases). V was shortened by 10 bases and J by 4 bases, with 23 bases between the two germline ends. This CDR3 is built from 15 residues. Looked up from germline, CDR1 is SGHNT and CDR2 is YYREEE (reference sequence). The CDR3 sequence: CASGGWGSRATEAFF. CDR3 nucleotides: TGTGCCTCGGGAGGATGGGGGAGTCGCGCCACTGAAGCTTTCTTT.